The subject of this entry is one T cell receptor (beta chain). Unstimulated PBMCs were sorted into CD3+CD4+ and CD3+CD8+ populations. CDR3 length: 17 residues. V was shortened by 6 bases and J by 8 bases, with 26 bases between the two germline ends. CDR1 is MDHEN and CDR2 is SYDVKM in the germline V gene. These data belong to a study of T cell clones after liver transplantation. Across the study: A pre-transplant mixed lymphocyte reaction with TCRbeta sequencing defined graft-donor-reactive clones followed in post-transplant blood. Tolerance: complete withdrawal held at least one year, liver enzymes staying within twice normal. Third-party-reactive TCRbeta sequences from pre-transplant mixed lymphocyte reactions served as antigen-independent comparators.

TCRdb's copy holds only in-frame clones and misses some; the assay was immunoSEQ multiplex PCR. In the table there are roughly 51,000 clones, roughly 71% of which are singletons. The source material was CD4+ T cells from blood, sampled around 52 months after liver transplant. This clonotype originated in a human patient who received a liver transplant. The graft donor may have given rise to some T cells. This chain uses TRBV28 with TRBJ1-3, with unresolved D. The CDR3 nucleotides read TGTGCCAGCAGCTCCCGGGAATTCCCCTACGGGAGGGACACCATATATTTT. Translated, it gives CASSSREFPYGRDTIYF.